The 32 T cell receptor beta chains listed next were all sequenced from one sample in a study of identical twins. TCRdb re-called the 5' RACE reads with MiXCR, one entry per CDR3 protein. This repertoire shows approximately 260,000 distinct CDR3 sequences, approximately 8.6% found once; its top ten account for less than 4%. The sample also formed part of further work on yellow fever vaccine responses in identical twins.

Specimen: CD8+ T cells sorted from blood. These receptor sequences come from a woman aged 18-29 years in good health.

This clonotype appeared many times. CDR3 sequence (DNA): TGTGCCAGCAGCCGTCCCTACAATGAGCAGTTCTTC. It translates to CASSRPYNEQFF. The V gene is TRBV7-8, the J gene TRBJ2-1; D unclear. Germline assignment: CDR1 SGHVS and CDR2 FQNEAQ. This CDR3 has 12 amino acids. Trimming stripped 5 bases from V and 2 bases from J, with 4 bases between.

This clonotype was found a few times. This rearrangement joins TRBV12-3 or TRBV12-4 to TRBJ2-7; D gene ambiguous. With 6 bases removed from V and 5 bases from J, the gap between germline ends came to 11 bases. The CDR3 is 12 amino acids. Here the CDR3 reads CASRSISHEQYF. In DNA form, the CDR3 reads TGTGCCAGCAGGAGTATTAGCCACGAGCAGTACTTC.

The table lists this clonotype with a few counts. V usage is TRBV7-9 and J usage is TRBJ2-2; 7 positions match TRBD1. There are 15 residues in the CDR3. CDR1 is SEHNR, CDR2 FQNEAQ, per germline (reference sequence). J lost 4 bases, V lost 0 bases, and 2 bases had no gene match. The chain's CDR3 is CASSLATGVTGELFF. The DNA of the CDR3 is TGTGCCAGCAGCTTAGCCACAGGGGTCACCGGGGAGCTGTTTTTT.

This clonotype showed up just a few times. The chain links TRBV25-1 to TRBJ2-7; D remains ambiguous. The CDR3 covers 13 residues. Germline V lookup: CDR1 MGHDK, CDR2 SYGVNS. V dropped 1 base and J dropped 4 bases, with 8 bases sitting between them. CDR3 DNA: TGTGCCAGCAGTGAATTAGAAGGTTACGAGCAGTACTTC. Its translation is CASSELEGYEQYF.

V gene TRBV20-1 combines with J gene TRBJ2-7, with D possibly TRBD1 on 5 matching bases. The germline V gene encodes CDR1 DFQATT and CDR2 SNEGSKA (reference sequence). This CDR3 region has 14 residues. Trimming removed 4 bases at V and 0 bases at J, with 13 bases between. The CDR3 spells CSATPRVPSYEQYF. CDR3 nucleotides: TGCAGTGCTACTCCCAGGGTTCCCTCCTACGAGCAGTACTTC.

The rearrangement links TRBV6-5 to TRBJ2-3, with a possible D match to TRBD2 (6 bases). Trimming took off 2 bases at V and 6 bases at J, with 15 bases between the two ends. Germline lookup yields CDR1 MNHEY and CDR2 SVGAGI. The length of the CDR3 is 15 residues. CDR3 nucleotides: TGTGCCAGCAGTTACGCGGACGGACTAAGGGATACGCAGTATTTT. It yields the protein CASSYADGLRDTQYF.

This clonotype appeared many times. V gene TRBV29-1 combines with J gene TRBJ1-5; D call uncertain. The V gene lost 8 bases and the J gene lost 4 bases, with 18 bases spanning the gap. Looked up from germline, CDR1 is SQVTM and CDR2 is ANQGSEA. The CDR3 covers 14 residues. CDR3 sequence (DNA): TGCAGCTTCTCAGATAGCAAAATAAATCAGCCCCAGCATTTT. This translates into CSFSDSKINQPQHF.

The chain carries TRBV4-3 and TRBJ2-7; TRBD1 agrees at 7 bases. This CDR3 is 14 amino acids long. Looked up from germline, CDR1 is LGHNA and CDR2 is YSLEER. The V and J ends lost 4 bases and 7 bases, in that order; junction bases with no gene match: 10. The CDR3 region has the DNA TGCGCCAGCAGCCCGGACAGGTTTCTTTTTGAGCAGTACTTC. It specifies CASSPDRFLFEQYF.

This clonotype was recorded at least ten times. This CDR3 is CASSLVGAYNEQFF. As DNA, the CDR3 is TGCGCCAGCAGCTTGGTGGGCGCTTACAATGAGCAGTTCTTC. V is TRBV5-1 and J is TRBJ2-1, with D hard to call. The CDR3 extends over 14 amino acids. The ends were cut back, 0 bases at V and 4 bases at J, with 8 bases in the middle. Germline-derived CDR1 and CDR2 are SGHRS and YFSETQ. Full variable domain (remainder filled in from reference TRBV5-1 and TRBJ2-1): KAGVTQTPRYLIKTRGQQVTLSCSPISGHRSVSWYQQTPGQGLQFLFEYFSETQRNKGNFPGRFSGRQFSNSRSEMNVSTLELGDSALYLCASSLVGAYNEQFFGPGTRLTVL.

The chain recombines TRBV12-3 or TRBV12-4 with TRBJ2-3; D remains ambiguous. The V gene lost 7 bases and the J gene lost 0 bases, with 11 bases spanning the gap. This CDR3 comprises 14 residues. CDR3 in amino acids: CASTYRESTDTQYF. The CDR3 region has the DNA TGTGCCAGCACATACAGAGAGAGCACAGATACGCAGTATTTT.

This clonotype has at least ten counts. V and J are TRBV10-3 and TRBJ2-7; 7 bases align to TRBD1. The CDR3 totals 15 residues. With V trimmed by 3 bases and J by 3 bases, 8 bases remained unmatched. Germline V CDR1 and CDR2: ENHRY, SYGVKD. The CDR3 loop is CAISDLQGIYYEQYF. For the CDR3, the DNA is TGTGCCATCAGTGACCTACAGGGGATTTACTACGAGCAGTACTTC.

This clonotype was counted between two and nine times. J is TRBJ2-7 and V is TRBV27; D gene ambiguous. The CDR3 runs 14 residues. Deletions cut 10 bases from V and 2 bases from J, with 18 bases between. The germline V gene has CDR1 MNHEY and CDR2 SMNVEV (reference sequence). The CDR3, as DNA: TGTGCCACTCACCCCGGCGGTGGAACCTACGAGCAGTACTTC. Translating it yields CATHPGGGTYEQYF.

The table lists this clonotype with a few counts. The DNA for the CDR3 is TGTGCCAGCGGAGCCGACAGGGGGGATGCAACTAATGAAAAACTGTTTTTT. It yields the protein CASGADRGDATNEKLFF. The V gene is TRBV27, the J gene TRBJ1-4; TRBD1 matches at 9 bases. V was pared by 8 bases and J by 0 bases, with 10 bases of the junction left unmatched. CDR3 length equals 17 residues. In germline, CDR1 is MNHEY, CDR2 SMNVEV (reference sequence).

This clonotype was detected many times. The CDR3 nucleotides are TGTGCCAGCAGCTACGGGGGGGAGCAGTTCTTC. This encodes CASSYGGEQFF. This sequence joins TRBV14 and TRBJ2-1; 7 bases match TRBD2. The CDR3 is 11 amino acids. V trimming: 5 bases; J trimming: 10 bases; junction bases outside the gene matches: 2. The germline CDR1 and CDR2 sequences are SGHDN and FVKESK.

The rearrangement links TRBV28 to TRBJ2-1, with 7 bases lining up with TRBD2. The CDR3 totals 15 residues. Trimming took 8 bases from V and 5 from J; bases not matched to a gene: 12. Germline assignment: CDR1 MDHEN and CDR2 SYDVKM. CDR3 loop: CASASSGEGHNEQFF. As DNA, the CDR3 is TGTGCCAGCGCTTCTAGCGGAGAGGGGCACAATGAGCAGTTCTTC.

The sample holds a few counts of this clonotype. The chain employs TRBV4-1 and TRBJ2-1, with a tentative D call TRBD2 (7 bases). The CDR3 runs to 18 residues. Germline V gene lookup returns CDR1 MGHRA and CDR2 YSYEKL. V was clipped by 1 base and J by 4 bases, with 20 bases between them. CDR3 in DNA: TGCGCCAGCAGCCAAGGGCCGTTAGGGGGGGGGAAATACAATGAGCAGTTCTTC. This translates into CASSQGPLGGGKYNEQFF.

This clonotype has a handful of counts. The V gene is TRBV3-1, the J gene TRBJ2-7; 11 bases map to TRBD1. The CDR3 contains 16 residues. Per germline, CDR1 LGHDT and CDR2 YNNKEL (reference sequence). With V trimmed by 3 bases and J by 7 bases, 11 bases remained unmatched. The CDR3 DNA reads TGTGCCAGCAGCCATGGACAGGGGGCTTCACCGGGGGAGCAGTACTTC. This codes for CASSHGQGASPGEQYF.

This clonotype was recorded many times. V and J are TRBV12-3 or TRBV12-4 and TRBJ2-5; D unresolved. This CDR3 region has 13 residues. V lost 3 bases, J lost 5 bases, and 10 bases lay in between. CDR3 sequence: CASSLARHETQYF. CDR3 DNA: TGTGCCAGCAGTTTGGCTAGACACGAGACCCAGTACTTC.

This clonotype was picked up many times. The chain employs TRBV20-1 and TRBJ2-1, with unresolved D. Trimming shortened V by 6 bases and J by 6 bases, and 15 bases separated the two germline ends. Germline V gene data show CDR1 as DFQATT and CDR2 as SNEGSKA (reference sequence). The CDR3 sequence is 13 residues long. CDR3 sequence: CSAPRTNGNEQFF. The CDR3 nucleotides are TGCAGTGCGCCACGGACGAATGGCAATGAGCAGTTCTTC.

The chain joins TRBV2 to TRBJ2-1; D ambiguous. CDR1 is SNHLY and CDR2 is FYNNEI in the germline V gene. This CDR3 has 14 amino acids. V was shortened by 3 bases and J by 8 bases, with 14 bases between the two germline ends. CDR3 amino acids: CASSDLGPGHEQFF. The CDR3 DNA sequence: TGTGCCAGCAGTGACCTAGGGCCCGGGCATGAGCAGTTCTTC. Complete variable domain (other parts from reference TRBV2 and TRBJ2-1): EPEVTQTPSHQVTQMGQEVILRCVPISNHLYFYWYRQILGQKVEFLVSFYNNEISEKSEIFDDQFSVERPDGSNFTLKIRSTKLEDSAMYFCASSDLGPGHEQFFGPGTRLTVL.

This clonotype was found many times. V and J are TRBV12-3 or TRBV12-4 and TRBJ2-1; 12 bases match TRBD2. The CDR3 loop spans 15 amino acids. Trimming removed 6 bases from V and 8 bases from J; junction bases left unmatched: 8. CDR3 amino acids: CASSYGTSGFHEQFF. CDR3 DNA sequence: TGTGCCAGCAGCTATGGGACTAGCGGGTTTCATGAGCAGTTCTTC.

V and J are TRBV20-1 and TRBJ2-7, with D tentatively TRBD2 (5 bases). With 5 bases removed from V and 0 bases from J, the gap between germline ends came to 14 bases. Germline CDR1 and CDR2: DFQATT and SNEGSKA (reference sequence). The CDR3 consists of 14 residues. The CDR3 nucleotides read TGCAGTGCTTATGGACGGGAAACCTCCTACGAGCAGTACTTC. It translates to CSAYGRETSYEQYF.

On this clonotype: Mismatch with germline at one junction end may stem from a read error. The rearrangement joins TRBV12-3 or TRBV12-4 to TRBJ2-3; 8 nucleotides agree with TRBD1. The CDR3 has 13 amino acids. Written as DNA, the CDR3 is TGTGCCAGCAGCCAGGGGGCCCCAGATGCGCAGTATTTT. It encodes CASSQGAPDAQYF.

This clonotype occurred a few times. The genes are TRBV4-3 and TRBJ2-7, with D maybe TRBD2 (5 bases). The germline gives CDR1 LGHNA, CDR2 YSLEER. Trimming took 4 bases from V and 3 from J, leaving 10 bases between them. CDR3 length equals 13 residues. CDR3 coding DNA: TGCGCCAGCAGCCCCCGTCGGGGCTACGAGCAGTACTTC. Translation: CASSPRRGYEQYF.

The rearrangement links TRBV6-5 to TRBJ2-1; weak D call: TRBD2 (6 bases). Trimming removed 0 bases from V and 4 bases from J, with 13 bases in between. The CDR3 extends over 16 amino acids. Germline CDR1 is MNHEY and CDR2 is SVGAGI. CDR3 DNA: TGTGCCAGCAGTTACTCGCCCCTAGCGCTTTACAATGAGCAGTTCTTC. This codes for CASSYSPLALYNEQFF.

This clonotype has a handful of counts. This chain links TRBV2 with TRBJ1-1, with D tentatively TRBD1 (5 bases). V gave up 6 bases and J gave up 5 bases, with 10 bases separating them. Germline CDR1 is SNHLY and CDR2 is FYNNEI. CDR3 length equals 12 residues. CDR3 nucleotide sequence: TGTGCCAGCAGGTTCAGGGTTACTGAAGCTTTCTTT. Translation gives CASRFRVTEAFF.

This clonotype was counted between two and nine times. In nucleotides, the CDR3 is TGCGCCAGCAGCCAAGATCCTCAGTGGCATGAGCAGTTCTTC. Translated, it gives CASSQDPQWHEQFF. The chain employs TRBV4-3 and TRBJ2-1, with D uncertain. This CDR3 has 14 residues. Trimming removed 0 bases from V and 8 bases from J, with 11 bases in between. Germline values: CDR1 LGHNA, CDR2 YSLEER.

This clonotype turned up a few times. The rearrangement uses TRBV6-5 and TRBJ2-7, with 7 bases matching TRBD2. Germline V lookup: CDR1 MNHEY, CDR2 SVGAGI. The CDR3 has 14 residues. V lost 0 bases to trimming and J lost 4 bases; unmatched junction nucleotides: 3. In DNA, the CDR3 is TGTGCCAGCAGTTACTCGGCTAGCGGTTACGAGCAGTACTTC. It encodes CASSYSASGYEQYF.

The chain couples TRBV5-6 to TRBJ2-7, with D perhaps matching TRBD1 (6 bases). Germline CDR1 reads SGHDT; CDR2 reads YYEEEE. The CDR3 consists of 14 residues. Trimming shortened V by 4 bases and J by 4 bases, and 15 bases separated the two germline ends. The CDR3 is CASSLGQRRYEQYF. CDR3 DNA: TGTGCCAGCAGCCTCGGACAGAGACGGTACGAGCAGTACTTC.

This clonotype was detected a few times. The chain has TRBV20-1 and TRBJ2-7; 8 bases fit TRBD2. Germline values: CDR1 DFQATT, CDR2 SNEGSKA (reference sequence). V was pared by 6 bases and J by 3 bases, with 7 bases of the junction left unmatched. The CDR3 has 13 amino acids. The CDR3: CSAQGSGNYEQYF. The CDR3 DNA is TGCAGTGCCCAGGGTAGCGGGAACTACGAGCAGTACTTC.

In this sample, this clonotype turned up many times. This chain connects TRBV12-3 or TRBV12-4 to TRBJ2-7; weak D call: TRBD2 (5 bases). The CDR3 runs 12 residues. The germline V and J ends were trimmed by 5 bases and 3 bases, with 8 bases remaining between them. The CDR3 DNA follows: TGTGCCAGCAGTACTGACTACTACGAGCAGTACTTC. Translation gives CASSTDYYEQYF.

This chain uses TRBV5-1 with TRBJ2-7, with a weak D call TRBD2 (7 bases). This CDR3 contains 18 residues. Germline CDR1 SGHRS, CDR2 YFSETQ. Trimming cost V 6 bases and J 5 bases, with 30 bases left between them. CDR3 loop: CASTPGWGAASGGNEQYF. CDR3 sequence (DNA): TGCGCCAGCACCCCGGGGTGGGGGGCCGCTAGCGGTGGCAACGAGCAGTACTTC.